These 15 T cell receptor beta chains share one sample of origin, sequenced in a study of cytomegalovirus exposure and HLA in healthy donors (dated by TCRdb to about 2017). Library generation was performed with the immunoSEQ multiplex PCR assay. For the multiplex PCR, a mixture combining 60 forward primers for TCR Vbeta segments and 13 reverse primers for TCR Jbeta segments was used. Held by TCRdb, this immuneACCESS table contains in-frame sequences only and omits some clones. Under half of the omission traces to an unresolved V gene where checked; the cause of the rest is unknown. This sample lists some 100,000 clones; about four fifths were detected once. Clones ranked in the top ten supply around 1.9% of the sample. The sample consisted of PBMCs. These receptor sequences come from a woman aged 40 to 50 in good health and CMV-seronegative.

The chain carries TRBV6-5 and TRBJ1-3, with D perhaps TRBD1 (6 bases). The germline gives CDR1 MNHEY, CDR2 SVGAGI. The CDR3 is 15 residues long. Trimming removed 5 bases from V and 0 bases from J, with 11 bases in between. CDR3 sequence (DNA): TGTGCCAGCAGTCGCGACAGGAGCTCTGGAAACACCATATATTTT. Its translation is CASSRDRSSGNTIYF.

V and J are TRBV4-2 and TRBJ2-3; TRBD2 matches at 8 bases. Germline assignment: CDR1 LGHNA and CDR2 YNFKEQ. V trimming: 0 bases; J trimming: 2 bases; junction bases outside the gene matches: 7. The CDR3 length is 17 residues. CDR3 in amino acids: CASSQDRNSGNTDTQYF. The CDR3 DNA reads as TGTGCCAGCAGCCAAGATCGAAATAGCGGGAACACAGATACGCAGTATTTT.

The gene calls are TRBV28 and TRBJ2-4; the D is unclear. This CDR3 region has 11 residues. Trimming shortened V by 5 bases and J by 14 bases, and 13 bases separated the two germline ends. The germline V gene encodes CDR1 MDHEN and CDR2 SYDVKM. The CDR3 region has the DNA TGTGCCAGCAGTAACCGGGTCCAGAAGTACTTC. Residues: CASSNRVQKYF. Filled out from reference TRBV28 and TRBJ2-4, the complete variable domain reads DVKVTQSSRYLVKRTGEKVFLECVQDMDHENMFWYRQDPGLGLRLIYFSYDVKMKEKGDIPEGYSVSREKKERFSLILESASTNQTSMYLCASSNRVQKYFGAGTRLSVL.

The V and J genes are TRBV19 and TRBJ1-3; D not certain. CDR1 and CDR2 (germline): LNHDA, SQIVND (reference sequence). This CDR3 is 13 amino acids long. V lost 7 bases and J lost 9, with 16 bases in between. The CDR3 here is CASKGENEFTIYF. CDR3 bases: TGTGCCAGTAAAGGAGAGAACGAGTTCACCATATATTTT.

The chain combines TRBV9 with TRBJ2-5; D is possibly TRBD2 (7 bases). From germline, CDR1 is SGDLS and CDR2 YYNGEE. V dropped 0 bases and J dropped 4 bases, with 16 bases sitting between them. This CDR3 spans 16 amino acids. For the CDR3, the DNA is TGTGCCAGCAGCGTAGGGGTGGGGGGGGCGTCAGAGACCCAGTACTTC. This codes for CASSVGVGGASETQYF.

The chain is built from TRBV28 and TRBJ1-2; 10 positions match TRBD1. The CDR3 runs 14 residues. Germline-derived CDR1 and CDR2 are MDHEN and SYDVKM. The J segment lost 7 bases and the V segment lost 7 bases, leaving 9 bases of the junction unmatched. The CDR3 DNA follows: TGTGCCAGCACCTTGGGAGGGACAGGGGTTGGCTACACCTTC. Translated, it gives CASTLGGTGVGYTF.

The rearrangement uses TRBV28 and TRBJ1-5; D may be TRBD1 (6 bases). There are 13 residues in the CDR3. CDR1 is MDHEN, CDR2 SYDVKM, per germline. Trimming cost V 8 bases and J 0 bases, with 8 bases left between them. CDR3 sequence reads: CASHRASNQPQHF. The DNA for the CDR3 is TGTGCCAGCCACAGGGCTAGCAATCAGCCCCAGCATTTT.

In DNA, the CDR3 is TGTGCCAGCTCACCAAAGGGAGCAGGGGCTGGTCAGCCCCAGCATTTT. Translating gives CASSPKGAGAGQPQHF. This chain connects TRBV18 to TRBJ1-5; D perhaps matches TRBD1 (6 bases). Germline V CDR1 and CDR2: KGHSH, LQKENI. The CDR3 spans 16 residues. With 2 bases removed from V and 6 bases from J, the gap between germline ends came to 17 bases.

This clone was observed a single time. V usage is TRBV11-1 and J usage is TRBJ2-7, with TRBD2 matching 11 bases. CDR1 and CDR2 from the germline V gene are SGHAT and FQDESV (reference sequence). The CDR3 length is 17 residues. The V and J ends lost 1 base and 7 bases, in that order; junction bases with no gene match: 12. CDR3 sequence reads: CASSLGLAGGPIREQYF. CDR3 sequence (DNA): TGTGCCAGCAGCTTAGGGCTAGCGGGAGGCCCGATCCGGGAGCAGTACTTC.

The chain has TRBV18 and TRBJ2-5, with 9 positions matching TRBD1. V shed 3 bases and J 7 bases; nucleotides not matched to a gene: 0. There are 12 residues in the CDR3. Germline CDR1 is KGHSH and CDR2 is LQKENI. Here the CDR3 DNA reads TGTGCCAGCTCACCGGGACAGGGGACCCAGTACTTC. Protein product: CASSPGQGTQYF.

CDR3 loop: CASSLVGGEETQYF. CDR3 DNA sequence: TGCGCCAGCAGCTTGGTGGGGGGAGAGGAGACCCAGTACTTC. This chain uses TRBV5-1 with TRBJ2-5, with a tentative D call TRBD2 (6 bases). Looked up from germline, CDR1 is SGHRS and CDR2 is YFSETQ. Trimming removed 0 bases at V and 5 bases at J, with 11 bases between. CDR3 length: 14 residues.

In its sample, this clone was seen once. An end of the junction differs from the germline gene, which may be a read error. This sequence joins TRBV7-9 and TRBJ2-7; 8 nucleotides match TRBD2. Germline values: CDR1 SEHNR, CDR2 FQNEAQ (reference sequence). CDR3 length: 16 amino acids. The CDR3 nucleotides are TGTTCCAGCAGCTACCGGGGGGGAGTGAACCCCTACGAGCAGTACTTC. Amino acid sequence: CSSSYRGGVNPYEQYF.

The gene calls are TRBV27 and TRBJ2-4; 8 bases agree with TRBD1. V was clipped by 4 bases and J by 1 base; unmatched bases: 3. Germline V CDR1 and CDR2: MNHEY, SMNVEV (reference sequence). This CDR3 has 15 amino acids. The CDR3 bases are TGTGCCAGCAGTTGGCAGGGGGCGGCCAAAAACATTCAGTACTTC. This codes for CASSWQGAAKNIQYF.

V and J are TRBV7-2 and TRBJ1-1, with 8 positions matching TRBD1. Germline V gives CDR1 SGHTA, CDR2 FQGNSA. The CDR3 consists of 15 residues. The ends lost 5 bases at V and 6 bases at J; junction bases unmatched: 11. DNA of the CDR3: TGTGCCAGCAGCCATATATGGACAGGGAGGTCTGAAGCTTTCTTT. Translation gives CASSHIWTGRSEAFF.

The DNA for the CDR3 is TGTGCCAGCAGCAACGGGACAGGGCCCTACAATGAGCAGTTCTTC. Residues: CASSNGTGPYNEQFF. The chain couples TRBV21-1 to TRBJ2-1; TRBD1 was called by the table and not checked on the DNA. TRBV21-1 is tagged as a pseudogene. The CDR3 runs to 15 residues.